Reported below is one T cell receptor (beta chain). Its target is not known. The sample belongs to a study of cytomegalovirus exposure and HLA in healthy donors. Points from the study as a whole: Overall, approximately 150 TCR beta chains were annotated as cytomegalovirus-associated.

Primers included in the PCR were 60 Vbeta and 13 Jbeta primers. Libraries were prepared by immunoSEQ multiplex PCR; TCRdb keeps only in-frame clonotypes and omits some of them. The table lists approximately 120,000 clones, around 80% of them singletons. Germline CDR1 and CDR2: MNHNS and SASEGT. V gave up 1 base and J gave up 7 bases, with 11 bases separating them. The CDR3 length is 13 residues. The rearrangement uses TRBV6-1 and TRBJ2-7; a weak D match, TRBD2 (7 bases). The sequenced material came from PBMCs. The clonotype originates from a woman aged 30 to 39 in good health and CMV-seronegative. CDR3 sequence reads: CASSEEGGGEQYF. The CDR3 DNA reads TGTGCCAGCAGTGAAGAAGGGGGGGGTGAGCAGTACTTC.